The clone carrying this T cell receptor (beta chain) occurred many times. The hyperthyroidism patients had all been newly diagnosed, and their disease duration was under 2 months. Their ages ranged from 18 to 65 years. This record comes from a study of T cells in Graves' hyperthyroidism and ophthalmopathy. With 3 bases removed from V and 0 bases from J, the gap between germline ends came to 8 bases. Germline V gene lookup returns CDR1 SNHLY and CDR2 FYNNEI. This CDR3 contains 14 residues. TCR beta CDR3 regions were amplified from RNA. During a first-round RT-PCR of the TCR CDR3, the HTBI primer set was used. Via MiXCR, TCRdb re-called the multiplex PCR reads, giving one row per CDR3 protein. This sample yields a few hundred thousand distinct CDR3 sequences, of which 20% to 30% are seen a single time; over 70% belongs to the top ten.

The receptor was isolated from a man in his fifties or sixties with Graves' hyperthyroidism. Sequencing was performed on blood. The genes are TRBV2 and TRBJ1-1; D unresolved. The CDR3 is CASSDLSLNTEAFF. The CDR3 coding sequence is TGTGCCAGCAGTGATCTCAGTTTGAACACTGAAGCTTTCTTT.